This TCR beta chain appears in the sequencing data of a study of CD8+CD57+ T cells in acquired aplastic anemia. Study at large: The study obtained an average of approximately 2.9 ug of DNA from sorted CD4+ and CD8+ cells. Healthy donor CD4+ cell samples had a mean of roughly 9.9 million reads. Study-wide findings and caveats: Almost 30 sequences, all CD8+ CDR3, were shared between patients and controls. Controls and patients did not differ significantly in CD8+ Simpson's diversity.

Both TCR beta VDJ combination and CDR3 sequence profiling were carried out. Genomic DNA was the template for this profiling. MiXCR, run by TCRdb on the reads, gives a single entry per CDR3 protein. The sample holds about 220,000 distinct CDR3 sequences, approximately 35% seen once. Remarks on this clonotype: As yet, its antigen is unknown.

Germline CDR1 and CDR2: SGHAT and FQNNGV. Between the trimmed V and J ends, which lost 4 bases and 1 base, there was a span of 22 bases. The CDR3 extends over 18 amino acids. This TCR came from a human donor in good health, serving as a control. The specimen sequenced was sorted CD4+, CD8+, or CD8+CD57+ T cells (not recorded which) from PBMCs. The chain employs TRBV11-2 and TRBJ1-1, with no clear D. The CDR3 is CASSSLVPIENRNTEAFF. CDR3 sequence (DNA): TGTGCCAGCAGCTCGTTAGTACCCATTGAAAATAGGAACACTGAAGCTTTCTTT.